A selection of T cell receptor beta chains follows, all from one sample in a study of T cell responses to AZD1222 COVID-19 vaccine. Assay: immunoSEQ multiplex PCR; the TCRdb copy retains only in-frame clones and omits some. The sample holds almost 80,000 clones, about 90% seen once. The sequencing used peripheral blood, collected on day 0 of AZD1222 vaccination. These receptors were taken from an adult in good health. Each CDR3 is given with its conserved first and last residue. A D gene is named only where the DNA matches it firmly. Clone size is not always given. Where it is, it says once, few, many or a class for expanded clones.

CDR3 DNA: TGTGCCAGCAGCTTAAGTAGTGGGGGAGAGACCCAGTACTTC
CDR3 protein: CASSLSSGGETQYF
J gene: TRBJ2-5
D gene: .
V gene: TRBV7-8
clone size: .

CDR3 DNA: TGTGCCAGCAAGACAGGGGGAATGAACACTGAAGCTTTCTTT
CDR3 protein: CASKTGGMNTEAFF
J gene: TRBJ1-1
D gene: TRBD1
V gene: TRBV3-1/TRBV3-2
clone size: .

CDR3 DNA: TGCGCCAGCAGCTTGACGATGACGCCCCCCCGAGAGCAGTACTTC
CDR3 protein: CASSLTMTPPREQYF
J gene: TRBJ2-7
D gene: .
V gene: TRBV5-1
clone size: .

CDR3 DNA: TGTGCCAGCAGCCTCCCGAGGATTCTCTCCTACGAGCAGTACTTC
CDR3 protein: CASSLPRILSYEQYF
J gene: TRBJ2-7
D gene: .
V gene: TRBV7-9
clone size: .

CDR3 DNA: TGCGCCAGCAGCCAAGATAGGGCGGGAGATTGGGTAGATACGCAGTATTTT
CDR3 protein: CASSQDRAGDWVDTQYF
J gene: TRBJ2-3
D gene: TRBD2
V gene: TRBV4-3
clone size: .

CDR3 DNA: TGTGCCAGCAGCTTATCCTTGGGGGAAGGAGAGACCCAGTACTTC
CDR3 protein: CASSLSLGEGETQYF
J gene: TRBJ2-5
D gene: .
V gene: TRBV11-2
clone size: .

CDR3 DNA: TGTGCTAGTGGCCCCGCCAGCCGGGGAGACAATCAGCCCCAGCATTTT
CDR3 protein: CASGPASRGDNQPQHF
J gene: TRBJ1-5
D gene: .
V gene: TRBV12-5
clone size: once

CDR3 DNA: TGTGCCACCAGCAGAGATCGACAGGGCTATGAGCAGTTCTTC
CDR3 protein: CATSRDRQGYEQFF
J gene: TRBJ2-1
D gene: TRBD1
V gene: TRBV15
clone size: .

CDR3 DNA: TGTGCCAGCAGCTTAGCCCCCGGGGCTGAGCAGTTCTTC
CDR3 protein: CASSLAPGAEQFF
J gene: TRBJ2-1
D gene: .
V gene: TRBV7-9
clone size: .

CDR3 DNA: TGTGCCAGCAGGGTCCTGGGGACAGGTGGCTACACCTTC
CDR3 protein: CASRVLGTGGYTF
J gene: TRBJ1-2
D gene: TRBD1
V gene: TRBV27
clone size: .

CDR3 DNA: TGTGCCAGTAGTCCGAAGGTTGGTGAGCAGTTCTTC
CDR3 protein: CASSPKVGEQFF
J gene: TRBJ2-1
D gene: .
V gene: TRBV19
clone size: .

CDR3 DNA: TGTGCCAGTAGGCCGGGACAGGAATCAAACTATGGCTACACCTTC
CDR3 protein: CASRPGQESNYGYTF
J gene: TRBJ1-2
D gene: TRBD1
V gene: TRBV19
clone size: .

CDR3 DNA: TGTGCCAGCAGCTCCTCAGGGGGCGCGGGGGGCTACACCTTC
CDR3 protein: CASSSSGGAGGYTF
J gene: TRBJ1-2
D gene: TRBD1
V gene: TRBV7-2
clone size: .

CDR3 DNA: TGTGCCAGCAGTGAGTTCCGCGACACTGAAGCTTTCTTT
CDR3 protein: CASSEFRDTEAFF
J gene: TRBJ1-1
D gene: .
V gene: TRBV6-1
clone size: .

CDR3 DNA: TGTGCCAGCAGCCCACTCGTGGGTAGCAATCAGCCCCAGCATTTT
CDR3 protein: CASSPLVGSNQPQHF
J gene: TRBJ1-5
D gene: .
V gene: TRBV7-8
clone size: .

CDR3 DNA: TGTGCCAGTAGTATAGATCCCCGGACAAGGACAGATAGCAATCAGCCCCAGCATTTT
CDR3 protein: CASSIDPRTRTDSNQPQHF
J gene: TRBJ1-5
D gene: .
V gene: TRBV19
clone size: .

CDR3 DNA: TGCGCCAGCAGCTTGGCCGAGGAAGGGCGATACAATGAGCAGTTCTTC
CDR3 protein: CASSLAEEGRYNEQFF
J gene: TRBJ2-1
D gene: .
V gene: TRBV5-1
clone size: .

CDR3 DNA: TGCAGCGTACTACAGGGATATGGCTCTGGAAACACCATATATTTT
CDR3 protein: CSVLQGYGSGNTIYF
J gene: TRBJ1-3
D gene: .
V gene: TRBV29-1
clone size: .

CDR3 DNA: TGCGCCAGCAGCCAAGAAGGTATCGGACAGAAACTGTTTTTT
CDR3 protein: CASSQEGIGQKLFF
J gene: TRBJ1-4
D gene: .
V gene: TRBV4-3
clone size: .

CDR3 DNA: TGTGCCAGCAGACCCGGGACAGGGGGAAATTTTGGCTACACCTTC
CDR3 protein: CASRPGTGGNFGYTF
J gene: TRBJ1-2
D gene: TRBD1
V gene: TRBV6-5
clone size: few

CDR3 DNA: TGTGCTAGTGGTTTGACAGAGAGGGGCCAGTACTTC
CDR3 protein: CASGLTERGQYF
J gene: TRBJ2-5
D gene: .
V gene: TRBV12-5
clone size: .

CDR3 DNA: TGTGCCAGTAGTATCTCGACCCCAGAGACCGGGGAGCTGTTTTTT
CDR3 protein: CASSISTPETGELFF
J gene: TRBJ2-2
D gene: .
V gene: TRBV19
clone size: .

CDR3 DNA: TGTGCCAGCAGCCACGGCGCCCCAGGGGGTAGTGGCTACACCTTC
CDR3 protein: CASSHGAPGGSGYTF
J gene: TRBJ1-2
D gene: TRBD1
V gene: TRBV11-3
clone size: .

CDR3 DNA: TGTGCCAGTAGTATAGTCCCACTAGCGGGAGTCTCGGCAGATACGCAGTATTTT
CDR3 protein: CASSIVPLAGVSADTQYF
J gene: TRBJ2-3
D gene: TRBD2
V gene: TRBV19
clone size: .

CDR3 DNA: TGTGCCTGGACCAAGGGCCAAAACCTTGGCTACACCTTC
CDR3 protein: CAWTKGQNLGYTF
J gene: TRBJ1-2
D gene: .
V gene: TRBV30
clone size: .

CDR3 DNA: TGTGCCAGCAGTTTAGGGAGGACCCCCCTCGGGGCAGCTTTCTTT
CDR3 protein: CASSLGRTPLGAAFF
J gene: TRBJ1-1
D gene: .
V gene: TRBV27
clone size: once

CDR3 DNA: TGTGCCAGCAGTACAGGGAGGTTCGGTGAAAAACTGTTTTTT
CDR3 protein: CASSTGRFGEKLFF
J gene: TRBJ1-4
D gene: .
V gene: TRBV2
clone size: .

CDR3 DNA: TGCGCCAGCAGTCGGGACGGGCTCTACGAGCAGTACTTC
CDR3 protein: CASSRDGLYEQYF
J gene: TRBJ2-7
D gene: .
V gene: TRBV5-1
clone size: .

CDR3 DNA: TGTGCTAGTGCCCCATCAGGGGGCAATCAGCCCCAGCATTTT
CDR3 protein: CASAPSGGNQPQHF
J gene: TRBJ1-5
D gene: .
V gene: TRBV12-5
clone size: .

CDR3 DNA: TGTGCCGGGAATGTGGCGCAGTACTTC
CDR3 protein: CAGNVAQYF
J gene: TRBJ2-7
D gene: .
V gene: TRBV7-7
clone size: .

CDR3 DNA: TGTGCCAGTAGTACGACGGAGAACACTGAAGCTTTCTTT
CDR3 protein: CASSTTENTEAFF
J gene: TRBJ1-1
D gene: .
V gene: TRBV19
clone size: .

CDR3 DNA: TGTGCCAGCAGCTCTCAGAGGAATCAGCCCCAGCATTTT
CDR3 protein: CASSSQRNQPQHF
J gene: TRBJ1-5
D gene: .
V gene: TRBV7-2
clone size: .

CDR3 DNA: TGTGCCACCGGGCAGGGCTACGAGCAGTACTTC
CDR3 protein: CATGQGYEQYF
J gene: TRBJ2-7
D gene: .
V gene: TRBV24-1
clone size: .

CDR3 DNA: TGTGCCAGCAGTTGGGGACTAGCGGGAGCAGATACGCAGTATTTT
CDR3 protein: CASSWGLAGADTQYF
J gene: TRBJ2-3
D gene: TRBD2
V gene: TRBV6-2/TRBV6-3
clone size: .

CDR3 DNA: TGTGCCAGCAGTGACCTCTGGACAGGGGGCAACTACGAGCAGTACTTC
CDR3 protein: CASSDLWTGGNYEQYF
J gene: TRBJ2-7
D gene: TRBD1
V gene: TRBV6-1
clone size: .

CDR3 DNA: TGTGCCAGCTCACCTTTACCAAGCGGATACGAGCAGTACTTC
CDR3 protein: CASSPLPSGYEQYF
J gene: TRBJ2-7
D gene: .
V gene: TRBV18
clone size: .

CDR3 DNA: TGTGCCTGGAGTGCTCGAATGGGGGGTTGGGCTTTCTTT
CDR3 protein: CAWSARMGGWAFF
J gene: TRBJ1-1
D gene: .
V gene: TRBV30
clone size: once

CDR3 DNA: TGTGCCAGCAGACGGGCTTCGGCCGGGGAGCTGTTTTTT
CDR3 protein: CASRRASAGELFF
J gene: TRBJ2-2
D gene: .
V gene: TRBV13
clone size: .

CDR3 DNA: TGTGCCAGTAGTATTCTGACAGACTATGGCTACACCTTC
CDR3 protein: CASSILTDYGYTF
J gene: TRBJ1-2
D gene: .
V gene: TRBV19
clone size: .

CDR3 DNA: TGCGCCAGCAGCCGAGATCAACAGCAGCCCCAGCATTTT
CDR3 protein: CASSRDQQQPQHF
J gene: TRBJ1-5
D gene: .
V gene: TRBV4-3
clone size: .

CDR3 DNA: TGCAGCGTTGAATACCCTGGCGGGGATCAAGAGACCCAGTACTTC
CDR3 protein: CSVEYPGGDQETQYF
J gene: TRBJ2-5
D gene: .
V gene: TRBV29-1
clone size: few

CDR3 DNA: TGTGCCAGCTCACCGAGACCAGGGAGGGGCGAAGGAAACACCATATATTTT
CDR3 protein: CASSPRPGRGEGNTIYF
J gene: TRBJ1-3
D gene: .
V gene: TRBV18
clone size: .

CDR3 DNA: TGTGCCAGCAGCTCAAACAGGAATTCACCCCTCCACTTT
CDR3 protein: CASSSNRNSPLHF
J gene: TRBJ1-6
D gene: .
V gene: TRBV7-9
clone size: .

CDR3 DNA: TGCGCCAGCAGCCAAGTGCCGACGGGCTCTGGGGCCAACGTCCTGACTTTC
CDR3 protein: CASSQVPTGSGANVLTF
J gene: TRBJ2-6
D gene: .
V gene: TRBV4-1
clone size: .

CDR3 DNA: TGTGCCAGCAGTTACGGAGCAGGTACGATTTTCTTT
CDR3 protein: CASSYGAGTIFF
J gene: TRBJ1-1
D gene: .
V gene: TRBV6-5
clone size: .

CDR3 DNA: TGCGCCAGCAGCTCGGGGACGGACCAAGAGACCCAGTACTTC
CDR3 protein: CASSSGTDQETQYF
J gene: TRBJ2-5
D gene: .
V gene: TRBV5-1
clone size: .

CDR3 DNA: TGTGCCAGCAGTTTATCCCCGGGACAGGGGGACTCTGGGGCCAACGTCCTGACTTTC
CDR3 protein: CASSLSPGQGDSGANVLTF
J gene: TRBJ2-6
D gene: TRBD1
V gene: TRBV28
clone size: .

CDR3 DNA: TGTGCCAGCAGCTCTGGGGGCAACTATGGCTACACCTTC
CDR3 protein: CASSSGGNYGYTF
J gene: TRBJ1-2
D gene: .
V gene: TRBV7-2
clone size: once

CDR3 DNA: TGCGCCAGCAGCCCATCGGGACTAGCGGCCAACTACGAGCAGTACTTC
CDR3 protein: CASSPSGLAANYEQYF
J gene: TRBJ2-7
D gene: TRBD2
V gene: TRBV4-1
clone size: once

CDR3 DNA: TGCGCCAGCAGCCTCGCCGGGGGAGCTACTAATGAAAAACTGTTTTTT
CDR3 protein: CASSLAGGATNEKLFF
J gene: TRBJ1-4
D gene: .
V gene: TRBV4-1
clone size: .

CDR3 DNA: TGTGCCAGCAGTCGAGCCGACAAATCCATTAGCGGGAGGATCCACGAGCAGTACTTC
CDR3 protein: CASSRADKSISGRIHEQYF
J gene: TRBJ2-7
D gene: TRBD2
V gene: TRBV27
clone size: .

CDR3 DNA: TGTGCCAGCACTCTCGCCGGGACTTTCACTGAAGCTTTCTTT
CDR3 protein: CASTLAGTFTEAFF
J gene: TRBJ1-1
D gene: .
V gene: TRBV6-5
clone size: .

CDR3 DNA: TGTGCCTGGAGTCCGCGACAGTTCTACGAGCAGTACTTC
CDR3 protein: CAWSPRQFYEQYF
J gene: TRBJ2-7
D gene: .
V gene: TRBV30
clone size: .